The 27 T cell receptor beta chains presented below share a single source sample, sequenced in a study of beta chain features in type 1 diabetes. Regarding the study as a whole: Within each of all four CD4+ subsets, Type 1 diabetes patients had TCRB CDR3s that were moderately but significantly shorter.

Their antigens are not known. The authors reverse transcribed all of the isolated RNA, so sequencing captured expressed TCRB transcripts. The protocol was immunoSEQ multiplex PCR, while the TCRdb copy is restricted to in-frame clones and leaves out a portion. Altogether approximately 150,000 clones are present, roughly 10% being singletons, with the ten largest covering roughly 0.75%. Input material: central memory CD4+ T cells from blood. These receptors were obtained from a man younger than 40 with type 1 diabetes.

This clone was seen more than once but under ten times. The rearrangement joins TRBV7-2 to TRBJ2-1, with 10 bases fitting TRBD2. Germline trimming cut 5 bases from V and 9 bases from J; bases unmatched to any gene: 10. The CDR3 covers 15 residues. Per germline, CDR1 SGHTA and CDR2 FQGNSA. This CDR3 reads CASSPRASGGSEQFF. The CDR3 DNA is TGTGCCAGCAGCCCTCGGGCTAGCGGGGGTAGTGAGCAGTTCTTC.

The rearrangement joins TRBV2 to TRBJ1-4, with 9 bases matching TRBD1. CDR1 is SNHLY, CDR2 FYNNEI, per germline. After removal of 5 bases from V and 0 bases from J, the junction contained 4 bases not matched to a gene. This CDR3 is 16 amino acids long. The DNA for the CDR3 is TGTGCCAGCAGTACCGGGACAGGGACAACTAATGAAAAACTGTTTTTT. Its protein is CASSTGTGTTNEKLFF.

Comments on this clone: Different DNA sequences within this sample yield the same CDR3. The genes are TRBV4-2 and TRBJ2-3, with 8 bases aligning to TRBD1. Germline CDR1 reads LGHNA; CDR2 reads YNFKEQ. V lost 0 bases to trimming and J lost 1 base; unmatched junction nucleotides: 6. The CDR3 has 17 amino acids. DNA of the CDR3: TGTGCCAGCAGCCAAGACGGGCAGGGGGCCGGCACAGATACGCAGTATTTT. It yields the protein CASSQDGQGAGTDTQYF.

This chain joins TRBV4-3 and TRBJ2-4, with a tentative D call TRBD1 (5 bases). The CDR3 totals 14 residues. Between the trimmed V and J ends, which lost 1 base and 6 bases, there was a span of 10 bases. Germline values: CDR1 LGHNA, CDR2 YSLEER. For the CDR3, the DNA is TGCGCCAGCAGCCAAGGGCAGGGTCCAAACATTCAGTACTTC. It codes for CASSQGQGPNIQYF.

This chain's CDR3 is CASSLEGRTKYNSPLHF. DNA for the CDR3: TGTGCCAGCAGCTTAGAAGGCAGGACAAAGTATAATTCACCCCTCCACTTT. This chain uses TRBV11-2 with TRBJ1-6; perhaps TRBD1 as D (5 bases). Germline CDR1 and CDR2: SGHAT and FQNNGV. The length of the CDR3 is 17 residues. The V and J ends lost 0 bases and 4 bases respectively, with 13 bases between them.

This clone was detected many times. This chain uses TRBV2 with TRBJ1-5, with D maybe TRBD1 (6 bases). V lost 6 bases and J lost 4, with 10 bases in between. Germline V lookup: CDR1 SNHLY, CDR2 FYNNEI. This CDR3 spans 13 amino acids. The CDR3 nucleotides are TGTGCCAGCAGAAGGACAGATAATCAGCCCCAGCATTTT. Translated, it gives CASRRTDNQPQHF.

This clone was counted many times. The chain couples TRBV29-1 to TRBJ1-1; perhaps TRBD1 as D (6 bases). The V and J ends lost 4 bases and 4 bases respectively, with 10 bases between them. This CDR3 has 12 residues. Germline V gene data show CDR1 as SQVTM and CDR2 as ANQGSEA. CDR3 nucleotides: TGCAGCGTTGGTGGGGGCTCCACTGAAGCTTTCTTT. This codes for CSVGGGSTEAFF. Using reference TRBV29-1 and TRBJ1-1 for the parts outside the CDR3, the full variable domain is SAVISQKPSRDICQRGTSLTIQCQVDSQVTMMFWYRQQPGQSLTLIATANQGSEATYESGFVIDKFPISRPNLTFSTLTVSNMSPEDSSIYLCSVGGGSTEAFFGQGTRLTVV.

Only a few counts were recorded for this clone. The chain recombines TRBV2 with TRBJ2-1, with D perhaps matching TRBD1 (6 bases). The CDR3 has 12 amino acids. Trimming cost V 8 bases and J 5 bases, with 10 bases left between them. CDR1 is SNHLY, CDR2 FYNNEI, per germline. DNA of the CDR3: TGTGCCAGCGGGGGCTTAAACAATGAGCAGTTCTTC. Translating it yields CASGGLNNEQFF. Together with reference TRBV2 and TRBJ2-1, the CDR3 gives the full variable domain: EPEVTQTPSHQVTQMGQEVILRCVPISNHLYFYWYRQILGQKVEFLVSFYNNEISEKSEIFDDQFSVERPDGSNFTLKIRSTKLEDSAMYFCASGGLNNEQFFGPGTRLTVL.

This rearrangement joins TRBV27 to TRBJ2-7, with no clear D. CDR3 length equals 12 residues. The V end lost 8 bases, the J end lost 2 bases, and 10 bases lay between the germline ends. CDR1 is MNHEY, CDR2 SMNVEV, per germline (reference sequence). The CDR3 nucleotides read TGTGCCAGCCACCGGGTGACCTACGAGCAGTACTTC. Its protein is CASHRVTYEQYF.

The chain is built from TRBV4-2 and TRBJ2-7; 7 bases line up with TRBD1. The CDR3 has 17 amino acids. J gave up 5 bases and V 4 bases, and 17 bases lay outside the gene matches. Germline V CDR1 and CDR2: LGHNA, YNFKEQ. CDR3 sequence reads: CASSPVAPDRFFNEQYF. CDR3 coding DNA: TGTGCCAGCAGCCCAGTCGCGCCGGACAGGTTTTTTAACGAGCAGTACTTC.

This sequence joins TRBV5-6 and TRBJ2-5; 10 bases map to TRBD2. This CDR3 is 16 amino acids long. J was trimmed by 7 bases and V by 1 base; bases with no gene match: 10. Germline values: CDR1 SGHDT, CDR2 YYEEEE. DNA of the CDR3: TGTGCCAGCAGCTTGTCGGCTAGCGGGGGCTCAGCGACCCAGTACTTC. As protein: CASSLSASGGSATQYF.

This clone was detected a few times. The rearrangement joins TRBV12-5 to TRBJ1-5; 9 bases are a match to TRBD1. The CDR3 consists of 17 residues. Trimming at V came to 5 bases and at J to 4 bases, leaving 12 bases not matched to a gene. Germline CDR1 and CDR2: LGHNT and FRNRAP. The CDR3 nucleotides are TGTGCTAGTGGTCCGCGAACAGGGGGCGAAGAAAATCAGCCCCAGCATTTT. This codes for CASGPRTGGEENQPQHF.

In its sample, this clone was seen a few times. The chain links TRBV10-2 to TRBJ2-5; the match to TRBD2 covers 9 bases. The CDR3 contains 13 residues. V gave up 9 bases and J gave up 1 base; unmatched junction bases: 3. CDR1 and CDR2 (germline): WSHSY, SAAADI. The DNA of the CDR3 is TGCGCCAGTAGCGGGGGATTCCAAGAGACCCAGTACTTC. It translates to CASSGGFQETQYF.

The chain carries TRBV7-2 and TRBJ2-5; D is uncertain. Trimming stripped 5 bases from V and 0 bases from J, with 7 bases between. The CDR3 contains 13 residues. Per germline, CDR1 SGHTA and CDR2 FQGNSA. CDR3 bases: TGTGCCAGCAGCCGAGCCCACCAAGAGACCCAGTACTTC. Translation: CASSRAHQETQYF. Combining the CDR3 with reference TRBV7-2 and TRBJ2-5 gives the whole variable domain GAGVSQSPSNKVTEKGKDVELRCDPISGHTALYWYRQSLGQGLEFLIYFQGNSAPDKSGLPSDRFSAERTGGSVSTLTIQRTQQEDSAVYLCASSRAHQETQYFGPGTRLLVL.

This clone was found a few times. This sequence joins TRBV19 and TRBJ2-1; 7 bases fit TRBD1. The germline V gene encodes CDR1 LNHDA and CDR2 SQIVND (reference sequence). This CDR3 has 13 amino acids. The V and J ends lost 7 bases and 2 bases, in that order; junction bases with no gene match: 2. The DNA of the CDR3 is TGTGCCAGTACGGGACAGCCCTACAATGAGCAGTTCTTC. Its translation is CASTGQPYNEQFF.

This clone occurred many times. The chain couples TRBV15 to TRBJ2-6; D not certain. This CDR3 spans 15 amino acids. V was clipped by 4 bases and J by 4 bases, with 11 bases between them. CDR1 is LNHNV and CDR2 is YYDKDF in the germline V gene (reference sequence). CDR3 residues: CATSKTSTGANVLTF. CDR3 coding DNA: TGTGCCACCAGCAAGACATCCACCGGGGCCAACGTCCTGACTTTC.

V is TRBV2 and J is TRBJ2-5, with TRBD2 as a possible D gene (6 bases). Deletions cut 5 bases from V and 4 bases from J, with 11 bases between. The CDR3 loop spans 13 amino acids. Germline V lookup: CDR1 SNHLY, CDR2 FYNNEI. CDR3 region: CASSKEGRETQYF. The CDR3 nucleotides are TGTGCCAGCAGTAAGGAGGGCCGAGAGACCCAGTACTTC.

The table lists this clone with a few counts. V is TRBV6-5 and J is TRBJ2-6; D may be TRBD2 (5 bases). The CDR3 totals 14 residues. The germline V gene has CDR1 MNHEY and CDR2 SVGAGI. Trimming took 6 bases from V and 4 from J, leaving 10 bases between them. This CDR3 is CASRWETGANVLTF. DNA of the CDR3: TGTGCCAGCAGATGGGAGACAGGGGCCAACGTCCTGACTTTC.

This chain joins TRBV19 and TRBJ1-5, with D possibly matching TRBD1 (5 bases). Germline V lookup: CDR1 LNHDA, CDR2 SQIVND (reference sequence). The CDR3 contains 21 residues. V lost 0 bases and J lost 2, with 26 bases in between. CDR3 protein: CASSIDPYYDRGSGGNQPQHF. The DNA for the CDR3 is TGTGCCAGTAGTATAGATCCCTATTATGACAGAGGCTCAGGAGGCAATCAGCCCCAGCATTTT.

The chain has TRBV4-3 and TRBJ2-5; D is ambiguous. Germline V gene lookup returns CDR1 LGHNA and CDR2 YSLEER. Trimming pared 1 base from V and 2 bases from J, leaving 14 bases between. The CDR3 runs to 16 residues. The CDR3 loop reads CASSQGTADGQETQYF. The DNA of the CDR3 is TGCGCCAGCAGCCAAGGTACAGCCGACGGTCAAGAGACCCAGTACTTC.

The V call is TRBV29-1, the J call TRBJ2-7, with 11 bases matching TRBD1. V lost 7 bases and J lost 4; bases outside the gene matches: 6. This CDR3 is 13 amino acids long. Germline CDR1 is SQVTM and CDR2 is ANQGSEA. The CDR3 sequence: CSAGQGARYEQYF. CDR3 nucleotides: TGCAGCGCTGGACAGGGGGCTAGATACGAGCAGTACTTC.

This chain uses TRBV12-5 with TRBJ1-6; TRBD1 is a possible D gene (5 bases). V was cut by 3 bases and J by 11 bases, with 23 bases left in between. The CDR3 has 17 amino acids. CDR1 and CDR2 from the germline V gene are LGHNT and FRNRAP. The CDR3 region is CASGFDRQTERITPLHF. In nucleotides, the CDR3 is TGTGCTAGTGGTTTTGACCGCCAGACAGAAAGAATTACACCCCTCCACTTT.

This clone was detected a few times. The chain recombines TRBV6-5 with TRBJ2-1; 7 nucleotides line up with TRBD2. The CDR3 totals 12 residues. Germline V lookup: CDR1 MNHEY, CDR2 SVGAGI. V trimming: 8 bases; J trimming: 5 bases; junction bases outside the gene matches: 3. The CDR3 nucleotides are TGTGCCAGCCGGGACTATAACAATGAGCAGTTCTTC. It encodes CASRDYNNEQFF.

This clone was observed a few times. V gene TRBV9 combines with J gene TRBJ1-3; 7 nucleotides match TRBD1. Germline loops: CDR1 SGDLS, CDR2 YYNGEE. J gave up 2 bases and V 4 bases, and 9 bases lay outside the gene matches. The CDR3 covers 16 residues. Written as DNA, the CDR3 is TGTGCCAGCAGCCCGACGATAGGGACAGCTGGAAACACCATATATTTT. Its protein product is CASSPTIGTAGNTIYF.

This clone was counted between two and nine times. The chain is built from TRBV7-2 and TRBJ2-7; 9 bases match TRBD2. The germline gives CDR1 SGHTA, CDR2 FQGNSA. The V gene end was trimmed by 5 bases and the J gene end by 5 bases; junction bases not matched to a gene: 4. The CDR3 runs 13 residues. The CDR3 DNA follows: TGTGCCAGCAGCCCTAGCGGGGACCACGAGCAGTACTTC. It codes for CASSPSGDHEQYF.

This chain links TRBV29-1 with TRBJ1-1, with 8 bases fitting TRBD1. Unmatched junction bases numbered 2, after V lost 7 bases and J lost 4 bases. The CDR3 covers 11 residues. CDR1 SQVTM and CDR2 ANQGSEA come from the germline V gene. This chain's CDR3 is CSADRGTEAFF. CDR3 coding DNA: TGCAGCGCAGACAGGGGCACTGAAGCTTTCTTT.

This clone was counted a few times. This rearrangement joins TRBV9 to TRBJ2-1; the D gene is possibly TRBD1 (5 bases). The CDR3 is 15 amino acids. Germline CDR1 SGDLS, CDR2 YYNGEE. V lost 3 bases and J 4 bases, leaving 14 bases between the germline ends. CDR3 DNA sequence: TGTGCCAGCAGCGGGGGTCAAGGGGTGTACAATGAGCAGTTCTTC. This encodes CASSGGQGVYNEQFF.